These 23 T cell receptor beta chains were all obtained from the same sample, sequenced in a study of shared clonotypes between healthy human individuals. Sequenced by immunoSEQ multiplex PCR; TCRdb stores in-frame clones only, minus some. Here the sample spans around 650,000 clones, approximately 96% being singletons. CD45RO-negative CD8 cells positively selected for CCR7 made up the naive population, which excluded terminally differentiated effector memory CD45RA+ cells. The sequenced sample was naive CD8+ T cells sorted from blood. The receptor source for this set is a young woman in good health.

This rearrangement joins TRBV11-2 to TRBJ2-1, with 7 bases that match TRBD1. The CDR3 is 15 residues long. Losses at the gene ends were 2 bases for V and 8 bases for J; bases not matched to a gene: 9. Germline CDR1 and CDR2: SGHAT and FQNNGV. CDR3 DNA sequence: TGTGCCAGCAGCTTATCCGGACAGGTCGGAGATGAGCAGTTCTTC. It yields the protein CASSLSGQVGDEQFF. Full variable domain (rest looked up from reference TRBV11-2 and TRBJ2-1): EAGVAQSPRYKIIEKRQSVAFWCNPISGHATLYWYQQILGQGPKLLIQFQNNGVVDDSQLPKDRFSAERLKGVDSTLKIQPAKLEDSAVYLCASSLSGQVGDEQFFGPGTRLTVL.

The chain couples TRBV2 to TRBJ2-7; 8 nucleotides match TRBD2. The CDR3 length is 12 residues. The germline gives CDR1 SNHLY, CDR2 FYNNEI. The V gene end was trimmed by 7 bases and the J gene end by 3 bases; junction bases not matched to a gene: 2. Written as DNA, the CDR3 is TGTGCCAGCATACTAGCGGACTACGAGCAGTACTTC. It translates to CASILADYEQYF.

The V and J genes are TRBV19 and TRBJ1-4; 7 bases line up with TRBD1. This CDR3 contains 13 residues. The junction had 5 bases not matched to a gene; V was cut back by 7 bases and J by 6 bases. The germline CDR1 and CDR2 sequences are LNHDA and SQIVND (reference sequence). The CDR3 loop reads CASIGGSDEKLFF. In DNA form, the CDR3 reads TGTGCCAGTATAGGGGGCAGTGATGAAAAACTGTTTTTT. The full variable domain, rest sourced from reference TRBV19 and TRBJ1-4, is DGGITQSPKYLFRKEGQNVTLSCEQNLNHDAMYWYRQDPGQGLRLIYYSQIVNDFQKGDIAEGYSVSREKKESFPLTVTSAQKNPTAFYLCASIGGSDEKLFFGSGTQLSVL.

CDR3 bases: TGTGCCAGCAGCCCCGTCGGGGGCGGGAATTCACCCCTCCACTTT. Amino acid sequence: CASSPVGGGNSPLHF. The V call is TRBV7-2, the J call TRBJ1-6, with D perhaps TRBD1 (6 bases). CDR3 length: 15 amino acids. Trimming pared 5 bases from V and 7 bases from J, leaving 15 bases between. Germline values: CDR1 SGHTA, CDR2 FQGNSA.

The rearrangement links TRBV10-3 to TRBJ1-1; 9 nucleotides agree with TRBD1. Germline V gene data show CDR1 as ENHRY and CDR2 as SYGVKD. The trim removed 10 bases at V and 1 base at J, leaving 4 bases unmatched. The CDR3 is 13 residues long. As DNA, the CDR3 is TGTGCCACCTGGGGACAGGGGAACACTGAAGCTTTCTTT. This sequence encodes CATWGQGNTEAFF.

The J gene is TRBJ2-1, the V gene TRBV6-5; D is unclear. The CDR3 contains 12 residues. From germline, CDR1 is MNHEY and CDR2 SVGAGI. Trimming removed 3 bases at V and 10 bases at J, with 10 bases between. The CDR3 coding sequence is TGTGCCAGCAGTTATAAGGGTCTCGAGCAGTTCTTC. It codes for CASSYKGLEQFF.

The chain links TRBV15 to TRBJ1-3, with D unclear. Germline CDR1 and CDR2: LNHNV and YYDKDF (reference sequence). The CDR3 is 15 residues long. Trimming stripped 3 bases from V and 1 base from J, with 10 bases between. The CDR3 loop is CATSRAMGSGNTIYF. The CDR3 DNA reads as TGTGCCACCAGCAGGGCTATGGGTTCTGGAAACACCATATATTTT.

As for this clone: Other DNA sequences of this sample code for an identical CDR3. The chain combines TRBV27 with TRBJ2-7, with D perhaps TRBD2 (6 bases). The V and J ends lost 3 bases and 0 bases respectively, with 9 bases between them. Germline assignment: CDR1 MNHEY and CDR2 SMNVEV (reference sequence). CDR3 size: 14 residues. CDR3 region: CASSFFSGSYEQYF. CDR3 bases: TGTGCCAGCAGTTTCTTTAGCGGCTCCTACGAGCAGTACTTC.

The genes are TRBV13 and TRBJ1-1; D not certain. This CDR3 is 12 amino acids long. The germline gives CDR1 PRHDT, CDR2 FYEKMQ (reference sequence). The ends were cut back, 5 bases at V and 3 bases at J, with 7 bases in the middle. The CDR3 reads CASSPGDTEAFF. CDR3 coding DNA: TGTGCCAGCAGCCCGGGAGACACTGAAGCTTTCTTT. The variable domain in full, with the rest retrieved from reference TRBV13 and TRBJ1-1, is AAGVIQSPRHLIKEKRETATLKCYPIPRHDTVYWYQQGPGQDPQFLISFYEKMQSDKGSIPDRFSAQQFSDYHSELNMSSLELGDSALYFCASSPGDTEAFFGQGTRLTVV.

V is TRBV29-1 and J is TRBJ2-3; 8 bases fit TRBD2. Germline V lookup: CDR1 SQVTM, CDR2 ANQGSEA. The V gene end was trimmed by 3 bases and the J gene end by 5 bases; junction bases not matched to a gene: 13. The CDR3 spans 16 residues. The DNA of the CDR3 is TGCAGCGTTGAGAAGAGTGGGAGGCTAGCGGGAGATACGCAGTATTTT. It codes for CSVEKSGRLAGDTQYF.

The chain recombines TRBV28 with TRBJ2-1; tentatively, D is TRBD1 (6 bases). Germline loops: CDR1 MDHEN, CDR2 SYDVKM. The CDR3 totals 14 residues. The V gene lost 3 bases and the J gene lost 7 bases, with 13 bases spanning the gap. The CDR3 is CASSFPSTGNEQFF. For the CDR3, the DNA is TGTGCCAGCAGTTTTCCTAGCACAGGGAATGAGCAGTTCTTC.

The V call is TRBV11-2, the J call TRBJ2-5; D is unclear. In germline, CDR1 is SGHAT, CDR2 FQNNGV. CDR3 length: 11 amino acids. V was pared by 2 bases and J by 4 bases, with 2 bases between. The CDR3 region is CASSLRETQYF. The CDR3 DNA reads as TGTGCCAGCAGCTTAAGAGAGACCCAGTACTTC.

This clone was observed a few times. V is TRBV6-4 and J is TRBJ1-1; 7 bases line up with TRBD1. With V trimmed by 2 bases and J by 3 bases, 0 bases remained unmatched. This CDR3 is built from 13 residues. Germline V gives CDR1 MRHNA, CDR2 SNTAGT. CDR3 nucleotides: TGTGCCAGCAGTGACAGGGGGCACACTGAAGCTTTCTTT. This gives the protein CASSDRGHTEAFF.

The chain couples TRBV5-4 to TRBJ1-1; TRBD1 is a possible D gene (5 bases). The CDR3 runs to 14 residues. Trimming cost V 4 bases and J 1 base, with 11 bases left between them. The germline gives CDR1 SGHNT, CDR2 YYREEE (reference sequence). The CDR3 DNA follows: TGTGCCAGCAGCGCGACAGTTACGAACACTGAAGCTTTCTTT. Encoded protein: CASSATVTNTEAFF.

The V gene is TRBV14, the J gene TRBJ1-1, with D unresolved. V gave up 4 bases and J gave up 4 bases, with 19 bases separating them. Per the germline V gene, CDR1 is SGHDN and CDR2 is FVKESK. This CDR3 is 16 amino acids long. The CDR3 region has the DNA TGTGCCAGCAGCCCCCTAGACCCGGGTCCGGGCACTGAAGCTTTCTTT. This translates into CASSPLDPGPGTEAFF.

Note on this clone: This CDR3 is also generated by other DNA sequences in the sample. The CDR3 DNA is TGTGCCAGCTGGAAGGGGCTAAGCTCCTACGAGCAGTACTTC. Its translation: CASWKGLSSYEQYF. V gene TRBV2 combines with J gene TRBJ2-7; tentatively, D is TRBD1 (5 bases). Trimming took 8 bases from V and 0 from J, leaving 14 bases between them. From germline, CDR1 is SNHLY and CDR2 FYNNEI. CDR3 size: 14 residues.

The chain uses TRBV28 and TRBJ2-1, with D perhaps given as TRBD1 or TRBD2 (5 bases each). Trimming removed 5 bases at V and 5 bases at J, with 16 bases between. Germline CDR1 reads MDHEN; CDR2 reads SYDVKM. The CDR3 has 15 amino acids. The CDR3 sequence: CASSRQGRRNNEQFF. Written as DNA, the CDR3 is TGTGCCAGCAGTCGGCAGGGACGGAGGAACAATGAGCAGTTCTTC. Drawing the rest from reference TRBV28 and TRBJ2-1, the complete variable domain is DVKVTQSSRYLVKRTGEKVFLECVQDMDHENMFWYRQDPGLGLRLIYFSYDVKMKEKGDIPEGYSVSREKKERFSLILESASTNQTSMYLCASSRQGRRNNEQFFGPGTRLTVL.

This chain uses TRBV6-5 with TRBJ1-1; 7 nucleotides line up with TRBD1. Unmatched junction bases numbered 4, after V lost 0 bases and J lost 3 bases. The CDR3 is 15 amino acids. Germline V gene data show CDR1 as MNHEY and CDR2 as SVGAGI. CDR3 protein: CASSYSNRGDTEAFF. The CDR3, as DNA: TGTGCCAGCAGTTACTCGAACAGGGGAGACACTGAAGCTTTCTTT.

The chain links TRBV28 to TRBJ2-7; D is ambiguous. V gave up 4 bases and J gave up 3 bases, with 22 bases separating them. This CDR3 has 17 residues. Germline lookup yields CDR1 MDHEN and CDR2 SYDVKM. CDR3 loop: CASSSMVVRHPYYEQYF. The CDR3 region has the DNA TGTGCCAGCAGTTCGATGGTCGTGCGACATCCATACTACGAGCAGTACTTC.

The V gene is TRBV28, the J gene TRBJ1-1; TRBD1 might be the D (5 bases). Germline CDR1 MDHEN, CDR2 SYDVKM. The V end lost 7 bases, the J end lost 1 base, and 16 bases lay between the germline ends. The CDR3 length is 15 residues. CDR3 in DNA: TGTGCCAGCACTTCAGCGAGACAGTGGAACACTGAAGCTTTCTTT. It encodes CASTSARQWNTEAFF.

This rearrangement joins TRBV4-1 to TRBJ1-3, with D unresolved. V gave up 0 bases and J gave up 0 bases, with 6 bases separating them. Germline values: CDR1 MGHRA, CDR2 YSYEKL. The CDR3 consists of 15 residues. The CDR3 DNA is TGCGCCAGCAGCCAAGACTGGAGCTCTGGAAACACCATATATTTT. It is translated as CASSQDWSSGNTIYF.

The V call is TRBV7-2, the J call TRBJ2-7, with 11 bases identical to TRBD2. The CDR3 runs 17 residues. Germline CDR1 is SGHTA and CDR2 is FQGNSA. Trimming removed 4 bases from V and 1 base from J; junction bases left unmatched: 9. CDR3 DNA sequence: TGTGCCAGCAGCTCCTTAGCGGGAGGGCTACTTTCCTACGAGCAGTACTTC. Protein: CASSSLAGGLLSYEQYF.

This clone was observed a single time. The V call is TRBV2, the J call TRBJ1-1; D remains ambiguous. The germline V and J ends were trimmed by 0 bases and 1 base, with 12 bases remaining between them. The CDR3 loop spans 16 amino acids. Germline V gene lookup returns CDR1 SNHLY and CDR2 FYNNEI. CDR3 in amino acids: CASSEAAWGANTEAFF. In DNA form, the CDR3 reads TGTGCCAGCAGTGAAGCTGCCTGGGGTGCGAACACTGAAGCTTTCTTT.